These T cell receptor beta chains were read from a single sample in a study of beta chain features in type 1 diabetes. Here immunoSEQ multiplex PCR was the method, and the copy in TCRdb shows in-frame clones only, minus some. The data contain about 400,000 clones, around 12% of them seen just once; the ten biggest clones take up approximately 0.015%. Source material: naive CD4+ T cells from blood. These receptors were taken from a man younger than 35 in good health. Each CDR3 is given without its conserved first and last residue. The D gene is left open where the match is weak.

>14|TRBJ2-3|TRBV14|NA
ASSQDQGRSTDTQY
>11|TRBJ2-7|TRBV30|TRBD2
AWSVGLAYEQY
>13|TRBJ2-7|TRBV27|NA
ASSSPLTGSYEQY
>12|TRBJ2-7|TRBV9|NA
ASSVGWSSYEQY
>12|TRBJ1-3|TRBV5-1|NA
ASSFDTSGNTIY
>11|TRBJ1-5|TRBV30|NA
AWSVADNQPQH
>12|TRBJ2-1|TRBV9|NA
ASSVAGTINEQF
>12|TRBJ2-5|TRBV7-7|NA
ASSFGGGGQTQY
>12|TRBJ2-7|TRBV9|NA
ASSVEPQSYEQY
>12|TRBJ2-3|TRBV11-1|NA
ASSFNPGTDTQY
>14|TRBJ1-1|TRBV7-8|TRBD1
ASSSVDRGQLPQAF
>14|TRBJ2-5|TRBV7-9|TRBD2
ASSVGRTSAPETQY
>13|TRBJ2-5|TRBV18|TRBD1
ASSPQTGFGETQY
>11|TRBJ1-5|TRBV2|NA
ASRDRTSQPQH
>14|TRBJ1-5|TRBV19|TRBD1
ASRGTGGYSNQPQH
>10|TRBJ1-5|TRBV30|NA
AFDSLNQPQH
>13|TRBJ2-6|TRBV28|TRBD2
ASKGAGEGANVLT
>12|TRBJ1-2|TRBV28|NA
ASRPVRAVYGYT
>16|TRBJ1-1|TRBV27|TRBD1
ASSPFGPGGFINTEAF
>13|TRBJ1-2|TRBV10-3|NA
AISTRGNSNYGYT
>13|TRBJ2-7|TRBV5-4|TRBD1
ASSLSGQIAYEQY
>12|TRBJ1-1|TRBV7-7|TRBD1
ASSSGTGSTEAF
>13|TRBJ2-3|TRBV7-2|NA
ASSLGQGHTDTQY
>12|TRBJ1-5|TRBV6-5|TRBD1
ASSRTGVRQPQH
>10|TRBJ1-2|TRBV28|NA
ASSTANYGYT
>13|TRBJ2-1|TRBV6-5|TRBD1
ASSCKGQTYNEQF
>11|TRBJ1-2|TRBV10-3|NA
AISDSGEYGYT
>11|TRBJ2-7|TRBV7-3|TRBD2
ASSVWTSGELY
>13|TRBJ1-5|TRBV28|NA
ASTRWRIGNQPQH
>10|TRBJ2-7|TRBV6-5|NA
ASSHRGYEQY
>13|TRBJ2-3|TRBV5-1|TRBD2
ASSPGTSGAHTQY
>13|TRBJ2-7|TRBV6-5|NA
ASSSVLQSSYEQY
>12|TRBJ1-6|TRBV4-2|NA
ASSQKTADSPLH
>13|TRBJ2-5|TRBV19|NA
ASSIGFREKETQY
>13|TRBJ2-7|TRBV7-2|NA
ASSLAPGQYGEQY
>9|TRBJ2-7|TRBV30|NA
AWSPQYEQY
>13|TRBJ2-1|TRBV7-9|NA
ASSLIRTAYNEQF
>11|TRBJ1-1|TRBV5-1|TRBD1
ASSLQGDTEAF
>13|TRBJ2-2|TRBV6-1|NA
ASSARTTNTGELF
>9|TRBJ2-3|TRBV5-6|NA
ASSFLDTQY
>13|TRBJ1-5|TRBV9|NA
ASSVGALGDQPQH
>13|TRBJ2-2|TRBV5-6|NA
ASSLDIANTGELF
>11|TRBJ2-7|TRBV6-5|NA
ASSRPYSYEQY
>13|TRBJ2-5|TRBV9|TRBD1
ASSVWDRAQETQY
>6|TRBJ2-3|TRBV6-5|NA
ASSPRY
>13|TRBJ2-7|TRBV7-9|TRBD2
ASSSIAGIAYEQY
>13|TRBJ1-4|TRBV25-1|NA
ASSEGGTANEKLF
>13|TRBJ2-7|TRBV27|TRBD1
ASRPYDRELYEQY
>11|TRBJ2-7|TRBV6-5|NA
ASTATRPYEQY
>13|TRBJ1-1|TRBV4-2|NA
ASSQDLKKNTEAF
>13|TRBJ1-2|TRBV4-3|NA
ASSQDWGLNYGYT
>17|TRBJ2-3|TRBV12-5|TRBD2
ASGLDVVGLAGVTDTQY
>15|TRBJ2-4|TRBV4-2|TRBD2
ASSREVPKGGGNIQY
>12|TRBJ1-5|TRBV30|NA
AWSVGQGHQPQH
>12|TRBJ2-3|TRBV7-2|NA
ASSFGGYTDTQY